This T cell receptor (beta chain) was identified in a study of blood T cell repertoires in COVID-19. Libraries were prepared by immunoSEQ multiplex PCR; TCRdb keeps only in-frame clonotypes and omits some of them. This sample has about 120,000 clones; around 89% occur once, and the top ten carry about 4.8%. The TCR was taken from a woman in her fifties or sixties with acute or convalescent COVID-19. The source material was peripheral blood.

The CDR3 spells CASSELFRETQYF. As DNA, the CDR3 is TGTGCCAGCAGTGAATTATTTCGAGAGACCCAGTACTTC. The chain employs TRBV25-1 and TRBJ2-5, with D unclear. Germline CDR1 MGHDK, CDR2 SYGVNS. The CDR3 is 13 residues long. Trimming took off 1 base at V and 4 bases at J, with 7 bases between the two ends.